The clone carrying this T cell receptor (beta chain) has only a few counts. Its matching antigen is unknown. This entry is derived from a study of T cell repertoires in cytomegalovirus infection. For the study at large: Use of recently identified HLA-C-restricted and well-studied HLA-B-restricted CMV epitopes was part of the study. The public TCR beta signatures pointed to both CMV infection and matching HLA type. Broader study findings: In two of eight donors, the top clonotype was HLA-C-restricted CMV-specific.

TCRdb reprocessed the reads via MiXCR and lists one record per CDR3 protein. The sample carries approximately 390,000 distinct CDR3 sequences, approximately 30% recorded once. In germline, CDR1 is MNHNY, CDR2 SVGAGI (reference sequence). The CDR3 loop spans 14 amino acids. The V end lost 6 bases, the J end lost 3 bases, and 15 bases lay between the germline ends. The gene calls are TRBV6-6 and TRBJ2-7; tentatively, D is TRBD1 (5 bases). The sample here was cultured PBMCs, taken from culture after CMV antigen stimulation. The TCR originated in a human donor in good health (CMV status not recorded). Some clones in this sample may be carry-over from other donors' samples. Here the CDR3 DNA reads TGTGCCAGCAGACTTGCTGGACACAGCTACGAGCAGTACGTC. It encodes CASRLAGHSYEQYV.